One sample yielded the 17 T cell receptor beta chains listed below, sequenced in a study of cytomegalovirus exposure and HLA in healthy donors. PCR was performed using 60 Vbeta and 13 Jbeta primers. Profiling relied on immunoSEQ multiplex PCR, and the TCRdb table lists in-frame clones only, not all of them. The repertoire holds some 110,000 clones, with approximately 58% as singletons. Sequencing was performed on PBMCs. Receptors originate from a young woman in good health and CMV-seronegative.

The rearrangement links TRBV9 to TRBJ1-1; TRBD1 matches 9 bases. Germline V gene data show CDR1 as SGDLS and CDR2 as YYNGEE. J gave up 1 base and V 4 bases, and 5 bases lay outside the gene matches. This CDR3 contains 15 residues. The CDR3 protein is CASSSDRGKNTEAFF. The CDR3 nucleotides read TGTGCCAGCAGCTCGGACAGGGGAAAGAACACTGAAGCTTTCTTT.

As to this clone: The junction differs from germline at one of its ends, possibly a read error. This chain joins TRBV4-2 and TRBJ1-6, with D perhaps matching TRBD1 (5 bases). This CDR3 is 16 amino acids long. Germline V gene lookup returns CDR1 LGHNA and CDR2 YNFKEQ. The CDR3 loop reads CTSSQEQGAYNSPLHF. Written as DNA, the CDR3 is TGTACCAGCAGCCAAGAACAAGGGGCCTATAATTCACCCCTCCACTTT.

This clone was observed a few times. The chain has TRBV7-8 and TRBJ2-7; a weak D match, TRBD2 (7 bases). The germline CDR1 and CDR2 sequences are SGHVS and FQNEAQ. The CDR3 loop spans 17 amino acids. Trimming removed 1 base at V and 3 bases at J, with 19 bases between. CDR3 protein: CASSLVMGAGVFYEQYF. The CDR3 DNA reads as TGTGCCAGCAGCTTAGTCATGGGGGCGGGAGTGTTCTACGAGCAGTACTTC.

The CDR3 sequence: CASSSDRISYNEQFF. The CDR3 bases are TGTGCCAGCAGCTCGGACAGGATCTCCTACAATGAGCAGTTCTTC. This chain connects TRBV5-4 to TRBJ2-1; 7 bases map to TRBD1. The CDR3 is 15 amino acids. V was clipped by 3 bases and J by 0 bases; unmatched bases: 3. The germline V gene has CDR1 SGHNT and CDR2 YYREEE (reference sequence).

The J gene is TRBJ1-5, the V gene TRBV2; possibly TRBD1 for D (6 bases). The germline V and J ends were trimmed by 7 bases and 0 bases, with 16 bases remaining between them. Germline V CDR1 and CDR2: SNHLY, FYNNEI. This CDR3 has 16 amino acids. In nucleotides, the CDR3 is TGTGCCAGCAACCAAAGGGGGACGGATAGCAATCAGCCCCAGCATTTT. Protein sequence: CASNQRGTDSNQPQHF.

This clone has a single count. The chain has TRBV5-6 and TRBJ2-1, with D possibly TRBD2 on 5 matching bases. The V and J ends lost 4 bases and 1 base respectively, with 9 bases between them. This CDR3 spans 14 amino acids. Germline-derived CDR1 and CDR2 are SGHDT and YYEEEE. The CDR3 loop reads CASSAGESYNEQFF. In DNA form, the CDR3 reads TGTGCCAGCAGCGCGGGTGAATCCTACAATGAGCAGTTCTTC.

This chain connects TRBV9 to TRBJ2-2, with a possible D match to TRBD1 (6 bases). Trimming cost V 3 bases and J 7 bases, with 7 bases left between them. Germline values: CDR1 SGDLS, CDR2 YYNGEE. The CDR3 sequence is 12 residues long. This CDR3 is CASSARGGELFF. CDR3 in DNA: TGTGCCAGCAGCGCCAGGGGCGGGGAGCTGTTTTTT. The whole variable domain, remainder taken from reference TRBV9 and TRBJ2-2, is DSGVTQTPKHLITATGQRVTLRCSPRSGDLSVYWYQQSLDQGLQFLIQYYNGEERAKGNILERFSAQQFPDLHSELNLSSLELGDSALYFCASSARGGELFFGEGSRLTVL.

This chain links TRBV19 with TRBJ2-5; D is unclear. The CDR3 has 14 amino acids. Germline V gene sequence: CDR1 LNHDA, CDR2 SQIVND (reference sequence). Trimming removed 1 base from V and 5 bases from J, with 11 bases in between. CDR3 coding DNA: TGTGCCAGTAGTATAGCCCACAGAAAGGAGACCCAGTACTTC. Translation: CASSIAHRKETQYF.

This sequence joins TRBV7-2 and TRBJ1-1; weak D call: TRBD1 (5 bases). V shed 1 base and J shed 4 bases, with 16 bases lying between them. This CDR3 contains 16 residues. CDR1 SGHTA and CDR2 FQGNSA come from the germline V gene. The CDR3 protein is CASSLGGLVGGTEAFF. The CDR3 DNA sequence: TGTGCCAGCAGCTTAGGGGGTTTAGTGGGGGGCACTGAAGCTTTCTTT.

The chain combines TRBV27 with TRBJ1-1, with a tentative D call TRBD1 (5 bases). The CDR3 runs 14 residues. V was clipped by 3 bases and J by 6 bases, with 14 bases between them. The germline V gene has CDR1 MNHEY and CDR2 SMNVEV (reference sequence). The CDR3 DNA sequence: TGTGCCAGCAGTTTCTCAAATCAGGGCTCTGAAGCTTTCTTT. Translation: CASSFSNQGSEAFF.

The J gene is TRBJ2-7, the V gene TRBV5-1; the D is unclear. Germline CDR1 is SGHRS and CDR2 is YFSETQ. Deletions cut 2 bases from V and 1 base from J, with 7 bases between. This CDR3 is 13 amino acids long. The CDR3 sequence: CASSFTQSYEQYF. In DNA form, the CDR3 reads TGCGCCAGCAGCTTCACTCAATCCTACGAGCAGTACTTC. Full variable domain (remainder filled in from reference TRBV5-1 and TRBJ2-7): KAGVTQTPRYLIKTRGQQVTLSCSPISGHRSVSWYQQTPGQGLQFLFEYFSETQRNKGNFPGRFSGRQFSNSRSEMNVSTLELGDSALYLCASSFTQSYEQYFGPGTRLTVT.

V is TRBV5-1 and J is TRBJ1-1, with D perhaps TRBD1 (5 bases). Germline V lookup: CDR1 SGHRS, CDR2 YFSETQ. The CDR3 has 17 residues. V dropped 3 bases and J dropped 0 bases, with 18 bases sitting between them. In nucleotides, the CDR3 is TGCGCCAGCAGCTCCTTCGGGGGAGGGCCCATGAACACTGAAGCTTTCTTT. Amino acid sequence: CASSSFGGGPMNTEAFF. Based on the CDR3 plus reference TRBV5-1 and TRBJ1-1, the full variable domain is KAGVTQTPRYLIKTRGQQVTLSCSPISGHRSVSWYQQTPGQGLQFLFEYFSETQRNKGNFPGRFSGRQFSNSRSEMNVSTLELGDSALYLCASSSFGGGPMNTEAFFGQGTRLTVV.

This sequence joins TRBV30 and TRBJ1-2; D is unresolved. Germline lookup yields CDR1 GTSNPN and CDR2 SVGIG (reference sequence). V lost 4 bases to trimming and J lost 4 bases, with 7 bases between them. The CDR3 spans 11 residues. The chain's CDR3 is CAWTESYGYTF. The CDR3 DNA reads TGTGCCTGGACAGAAAGCTATGGCTACACCTTC.

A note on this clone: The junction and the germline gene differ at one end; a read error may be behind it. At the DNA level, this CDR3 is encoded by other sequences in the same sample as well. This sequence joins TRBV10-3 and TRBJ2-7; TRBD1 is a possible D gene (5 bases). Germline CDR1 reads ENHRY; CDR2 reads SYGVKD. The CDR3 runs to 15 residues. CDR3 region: CAISEASTGPYEQYF. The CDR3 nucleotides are TGTGCCATCAGTGAGGCCAGCACAGGACCCTACGAGCAGTACTTT.

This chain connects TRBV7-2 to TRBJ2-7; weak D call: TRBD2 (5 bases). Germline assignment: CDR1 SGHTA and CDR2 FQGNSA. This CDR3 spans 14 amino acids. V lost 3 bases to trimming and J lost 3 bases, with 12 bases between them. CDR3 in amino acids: CASSFNGEGYEQYF. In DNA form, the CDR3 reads TGTGCCAGCAGCTTTAACGGCGAGGGCTACGAGCAGTACTTC.

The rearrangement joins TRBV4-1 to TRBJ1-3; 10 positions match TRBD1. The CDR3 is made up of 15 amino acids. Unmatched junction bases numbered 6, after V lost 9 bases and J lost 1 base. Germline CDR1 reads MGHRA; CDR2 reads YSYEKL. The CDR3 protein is CASSGQGVSGNTIYF. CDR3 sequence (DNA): TGCGCCAGTAGCGGACAGGGGGTATCTGGAAACACCATATATTTT.

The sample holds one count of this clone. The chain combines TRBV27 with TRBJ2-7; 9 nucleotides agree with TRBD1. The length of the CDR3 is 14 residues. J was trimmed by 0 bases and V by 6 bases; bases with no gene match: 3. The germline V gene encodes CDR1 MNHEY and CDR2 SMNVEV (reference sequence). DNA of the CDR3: TGTGCCAGCAGGGGGACAGGGCGCTCCTACGAGCAGTACTTC. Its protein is CASRGTGRSYEQYF.